The rows below give T cell receptor beta chains drawn from one sample of a study of technical replicates of blood from a few donors. Sequencing was performed with immunoSEQ multiplex PCR; in TCRdb, only in-frame clones are kept and a portion is missing. The sample yields 15,000 or so clones, approximately 87% seen once. Source material: PBMCs. The receptors shown here come from a human donor in good health. CDR3s include the opening cysteine and the closing phenylalanine or tryptophan. The D gene is left open where the match is weak. Not all rows give a size; the values are once, few, many and, for expanded clones, a class.

v_gene	abundance	d_gene	j_gene	CDR3nt	CDR3aa
TRBV6-1	few	TRBD2	TRBJ2-3	TGTGCCAGCAGTGATTATGCGGGAGACACAGATACGCAGTATTTT	CASSDYAGDTDTQYF
TRBV11-2	-	-	TRBJ1-5	TGTGCCAGCAGCTTAGGTTCGTATCAGCCCCAGCATTTT	CASSLGSYQPQHF
TRBV7-3	-	-	TRBJ2-5	TGTGCCAGCAGCGCGGGACCGAAAGAGACCCAGTACTTC	CASSAGPKETQYF
TRBV12-5	once	-	TRBJ1-4	TGTGCTAGTGGTTTTCGATCCTCAGAACTGTTTTTT	CASGFRSSELFF
TRBV15	-	TRBD2	TRBJ2-5	TGTGCCCGGGGAGGGGTTAAAGGAGAGACCCAGTACTTC	CARGGVKGETQYF
TRBV10-3	few	-	TRBJ1-5	TGTGCCATCAGTGACAGTAATCAGCCCCAGCATTTT	CAISDSNQPQHF
TRBV2	-	-	TRBJ1-1	TGTGCCAGCAGTCAAACAGGGTCGGGGACTGAAGCTTTCTTT	CASSQTGSGTEAFF
TRBV30	-	-	TRBJ1-2	TGTGCCTGGGCCCCGAAGGACAGAGATGGCTACACCTTC	CAWAPKDRDGYTF
TRBV18	-	TRBD1	TRBJ2-7	TGTGCCAGCTACTCCGGGACAGGGGCCGAGCAGTACTTC	CASYSGTGAEQYF
TRBV11-2	-	-	TRBJ2-7	TGTGCCAGCAGCGGAGTAGCGGATCTATACTCCTACGAGCAGTACTTC	CASSGVADLYSYEQYF
TRBV7-8	-	TRBD2	TRBJ2-1	TGTGCCAGCAGCTTAAGGCGGGAGGGCCTTTTCGCCTACAATGAGCAGTTCTTC	CASSLRREGLFAYNEQFF
TRBV6-1	-	-	TRBJ1-4	TGTGCCAGCAGTGACGAGGGCGGGGGAACGGCTGAGAATGAAAAACTGTTTTTT	CASSDEGGGTAENEKLFF
TRBV7-9	few	-	TRBJ2-7	TGTGCCAGCAGCCTCGGACAGTTCCCCTACGAGCAGTACTTC	CASSLGQFPYEQYF
TRBV19	-	-	TRBJ2-1	TGTGCCAGTAGTCCGCGGGACAATGAGCAGTTCTTC	CASSPRDNEQFF
TRBV6-6	-	TRBD2	TRBJ2-1	TGTGCCAGCAGGCCGACTAGCGGGTACAATGAGCAGTTCTTC	CASRPTSGYNEQFF
TRBV20-1	-	-	TRBJ1-2	TGCAGTGCTAGAACAGGGCGCGGCTACACCTTC	CSARTGRGYTF
TRBV9	-	TRBD1	TRBJ1-2	TGTGCCAGCAGCCCCGGGGGACAGCCAAGGACTAACTATGGCTACACCTTC	CASSPGGQPRTNYGYTF
TRBV27	-	TRBD2	TRBJ2-6	TGTGCCAGCAGTTTAACGGGAGGCCCCCTCTCTGGGGCCAACGTCCTGACTTTC	CASSLTGGPLSGANVLTF
TRBV28	-	-	TRBJ1-4	TGTGCCAGCAGGCGTTTGACTAATGAAAAACTGTTTTTT	CASRRLTNEKLFF
TRBV7-8	-	TRBD2	TRBJ2-2	TGTGCCAGCAGCTTAGCCCCACTAGCGGGACGGACCGGGGAGCTGTTTTTT	CASSLAPLAGRTGELFF
TRBV29-1	-	-	TRBJ2-2	TGCAGCGTTGAAGAGTCCTGGCCCACCGGGGAGCTGTTTTTT	CSVEESWPTGELFF
TRBV7-3	-	TRBD1	TRBJ2-7	TGTGCCAGCAGCTTTCGACAGGGGGAAGACGAGCAGTACTTC	CASSFRQGEDEQYF
TRBV18	-	TRBD1	TRBJ2-7	TGTGCCAGCTCACCAAATTCCGGGACAGGGGACGAGCAGTACTTC	CASSPNSGTGDEQYF
TRBV5-3	-	TRBD1	TRBJ2-4	TGTGCCAGAAGCCGTGAACAGGGGTTAGCCAAAAACATTCAGTACTTC	CARSREQGLAKNIQYF
TRBV4-2	-	-	TRBJ2-5	TGTGCCAGCAGCCCGGACACCTACCAAGAGACCCAGTACTTC	CASSPDTYQETQYF
TRBV9	-	-	TRBJ1-5	TGTGCCAGAACACCTCTTGTGAGGCGCAATCAGCCCCAGCATTTT	CARTPLVRRNQPQHF
TRBV5-1	-	TRBD2	TRBJ2-7	TGCGCCAGCAGCTTGGAACTCGGGAGGGCCTACGAGCAGTACTTC	CASSLELGRAYEQYF
TRBV19	-	TRBD2	TRBJ2-7	TGTGCCAGTAGTTGGGCGGGAGGCTCCTACGAGCAGTACTTC	CASSWAGGSYEQYF
TRBV11-2	-	TRBD2	TRBJ2-3	TGTGCCAGCAGCTTTCTCACTAGCGGGCCCCTAGCAGATACGCAGTATTTT	CASSFLTSGPLADTQYF
TRBV7-3	-	-	TRBJ2-1	TGTGCCAGCAGCCCCACTCCTGACAATGAGCAGTTCTTC	CASSPTPDNEQFF
TRBV30	-	TRBD1	TRBJ2-1	TGTGCCTGGAGTGGGGACAGGGGCTACAATGAGCAGTTCTTC	CAWSGDRGYNEQFF
TRBV25-1	-	TRBD2	TRBJ2-5	TGTGCCAGCAGTCCCATTAGCGGGACCCAAGAGACCCAGTACTTC	CASSPISGTQETQYF
TRBV19	-	-	TRBJ2-5	TGTGCCAGTAGTATAGATCAGGTCGGCGGGGAAACCCAGTACTTC	CASSIDQVGGETQYF
TRBV28	-	TRBD1	TRBJ2-7	TGTGCCAGCAGCCTGGGACAGGGGGCTCTTGTCGAGCAGTACTTC	CASSLGQGALVEQYF
TRBV7-9	few	TRBD1	TRBJ2-7	TGTGCCAGCAGCTCCGGACAGGTCTCTCGGGACGAGCAGTACTTC	CASSSGQVSRDEQYF
TRBV5-6	-	-	TRBJ2-5	TGTGCCAGCAGCCCTCGGGGTAACCAAGAGACCCAGTACTTC	CASSPRGNQETQYF